The rows below give T cell receptor beta chains drawn from one sample of a study of cytomegalovirus exposure and HLA in healthy donors. TCRdb's table, derived via immunoSEQ multiplex PCR, lists solely in-frame clones and lacks some. The sample consists of roughly 70,000 clones, about 97% of them appearing once. The sequencing sample was made of PBMCs. These receptors were collected from a woman between 18 and 29 years old in good health and CMV-seropositive. Each CDR3 is given with its conserved first and last residue. A D gene is named only where the DNA matches it firmly. Size tells how often a clone was seen (once, few, many) or the class of an expanded clone, and some rows leave it out.

>14|NA|TRBV29-1|TRBJ2-1|NA
CSVGRGGSYNEQFF
TGCAGCGTTGGCAGGGGCGGGTCCTACAATGAGCAGTTCTTC
>20|NA|TRBV10-2|TRBJ2-2|TRBD2
CASISPTGTSSPGGTGELFF
TGCGCCAGCATTTCCCCCACCGGGACTAGCTCCCCCGGTGGCACCGGGGAGCTGTTTTTT
>15|few|TRBV2|TRBJ2-7|TRBD2
CASIWRTSGWDEQYF
TGTGCCAGCATTTGGCGGACTAGCGGGTGGGACGAGCAGTACTTC
>12|NA|TRBV6-5|TRBJ2-1|NA
CASSYGENEQFF
TGTGCCAGCAGTTACGGGGAGAATGAGCAGTTCTTC
>16|NA|TRBV25-1|TRBJ2-7|TRBD1
CASSVTGGREVYEQYF
TGTGCCAGCAGTGTAACAGGGGGAAGAGAAGTTTACGAGCAGTACTTC
>13|NA|TRBV30|TRBJ2-7|TRBD2
CASRTSGIYEQYF
TGTGCCTCCCGGACTAGCGGGATCTACGAGCAGTACTTC
>15|NA|TRBV9|TRBJ2-5|TRBD1
CASSALKGAPETQYF
TGTGCCAGCAGCGCCCTTAAGGGGGCCCCAGAGACCCAGTACTTC
>15|once|TRBV7-8|TRBJ2-7|TRBD2
CASSETGTSGREQYF
TGTGCCAGCAGCGAAACCGGGACTAGCGGGAGAGAGCAGTACTTC
>13|NA|TRBV5-1|TRBJ2-3|NA
CASSLAGTDTQYF
TGCGCCAGCAGCTTGGCGGGAACAGATACGCAGTATTTT
>13|NA|TRBV10-1|TRBJ2-7|NA
CASQRRGSGEQYF
TGCGCCAGTCAACGCAGGGGTAGCGGGGAGCAGTACTTC
>16|NA|TRBV13|TRBJ2-1|TRBD2
CASSTHTSGSHNEQFF
TGTGCCAGCAGCACTCACACTAGCGGGAGCCACAATGAGCAGTTCTTC
>18|NA|TRBV4-1|TRBJ2-1|NA
CASSQDVVESGRYNEQFF
TGCGCCAGCAGCCAAGATGTCGTTGAGAGCGGGCGCTACAATGAGCAGTTCTTC
>13|NA|TRBV28|TRBJ2-2|TRBD1
CASSTGVPGELFF
TGTGCCAGCAGTACAGGGGTTCCCGGGGAGCTGTTTTTT
>17|NA|TRBV9|TRBJ2-5|TRBD2
CASSVGTSGRIRETQYF
TGTGCCAGCAGCGTTGGGACTAGCGGGAGAATAAGGGAGACCCAGTACTTC
>12|NA|TRBV11-2|TRBJ2-7|TRBD1
CASSLEGQIKYF
TGTGCCAGCAGCTTAGAGGGACAGATTAAGTACTTC
>15|once|TRBV10-3|TRBJ2-1|TRBD1
CAISEARQGVNEQFF
TGTGCCATCAGTGAGGCACGACAGGGTGTCAATGAGCAGTTCTTC
>15|once|TRBV19|TRBJ2-7|NA
CASSLGGDPPYEQYF
TGTGCCAGTAGTCTAGGCGGGGACCCTCCCTACGAGCAGTACTTC
>14|few|TRBV30|TRBJ2-7|TRBD1
CAWIDRVGSYEQYF
TGTGCCTGGATAGACAGGGTCGGCTCCTACGAGCAGTACTTC
>15|NA|TRBV4-1|TRBJ1-5|NA
CASSQDGYSNQPQHF
TGCGCCAGCAGCCAAGACGGGTATAGCAATCAGCCCCAGCATTTT
>15|NA|TRBV5-4|TRBJ1-2|TRBD1
CASSHRDRDNEGYTF
TGTGCCAGCAGCCACCGAGACAGGGATAATGAGGGCTACACCTTC
>15|NA|TRBV28|TRBJ2-2|NA
CASSLFGSSTGELFF
TGTGCCAGCAGTTTATTCGGGTCGAGCACCGGGGAGCTGTTTTTT
>13|NA|TRBV7-3|TRBJ2-1|NA
CASSLAGIDEQFF
TGTGCCAGCAGCTTAGCCGGGATTGATGAGCAGTTCTTC
>16|once|TRBV29-1|TRBJ2-7|TRBD1
CSVVGRFGQGTYEQYF
TGCAGCGTTGTGGGACGTTTTGGACAGGGAACCTACGAGCAGTACTTC
>13|NA|TRBV27|TRBJ2-7|TRBD2
CATAGGLVYEQYF
TGTGCCACCGCGGGGGGGCTCGTCTACGAGCAGTACTTC
>16|NA|TRBV25-1|TRBJ1-1|TRBD1
CASSEYGTGTNTEAFF
TGTGCCAGCAGTGAATACGGGACAGGGACGAACACTGAAGCTTTCTTT
>14|once|TRBV5-4|TRBJ2-1|NA
CASSGTGTNNEQFF
TGTGCCAGCAGCGGAACAGGGACCAACAATGAGCAGTTCTTC
>15|once|TRBV6-5|TRBJ2-1|TRBD2
CASSYSLAAYNEQFF
TGTGCCAGCAGTTACTCACTAGCGGCCTACAATGAGCAGTTCTTC
>12|NA|TRBV9|TRBJ1-2|NA
CASSGLNYGYTF
TGTGCCAGCAGCGGACTCAACTATGGCTACACCTTC
>14|NA|TRBV4-2|TRBJ2-3|NA
CASSPGGTTDTQYF
TGTGCCAGCAGCCCTGGGGGGACCACAGATACGCAGTATTTT
>15|NA|TRBV5-1|TRBJ2-2|TRBD2
CASMTSGSNTGELFF
TGCGCCAGCATGACTAGCGGTTCGAACACCGGGGAGCTGTTTTTT
>15|NA|TRBV9|TRBJ1-2|TRBD1
CASSVGKDRSSGYTF
TGTGCCAGCAGCGTAGGGAAGGACAGGTCCTCTGGCTACACCTTC
>15|NA|TRBV28|TRBJ2-1|TRBD1
CASSLPGQGNNEQFF
TGTGCCAGCAGCTTACCGGGACAGGGGAACAATGAGCAGTTCTTC
>15|NA|TRBV4-1|TRBJ2-7|TRBD2
CASSQGLAGMVEQYF
TGCGCCAGCAGCCAAGGACTAGCGGGAATGGTCGAGCAGTACTTC
>14|NA|TRBV28|TRBJ1-4|NA
CASSHGSINEKLFF
TGTGCCAGCAGTCACGGGTCGATTAATGAAAAACTGTTTTTT
>14|NA|TRBV10-3|TRBJ1-5|TRBD1
CAIRGQGEHQPQHF
TGTGCCATCAGGGGACAGGGGGAACATCAGCCCCAGCATTTT
>15|NA|TRBV9|TRBJ2-7|TRBD1
CASSGGTGVSYEQYF
TGTGCCAGCAGCGGCGGGACAGGGGTGTCCTACGAGCAGTACTTC
>12|once|TRBV30|TRBJ1-5|NA
CAWSGGDQPQHF
TGTGCCTGGAGTGGGGGGGATCAGCCCCAGCATTTT
>16|few|TRBV28|TRBJ2-7|NA
CATRKEGRGFTYEQYF
TGTGCCACCCGGAAGGAGGGACGGGGGTTTACCTACGAGCAGTACTTC
>14|NA|TRBV6-1|TRBJ1-1|NA
CASMVRVMNTEAFF
TGTGCCAGCATGGTTCGGGTAATGAACACTGAAGCTTTCTTT
>13|NA|TRBV6-6|TRBJ1-5|NA
CASIPTANQPQHF
TGTGCCAGCATCCCGACAGCAAATCAGCCCCAGCATTTT
>16|NA|TRBV2|TRBJ2-5|NA
CASSEAHPTLQETQYF
TGTGCCAGCAGTGAAGCGCACCCTACCCTTCAAGAGACCCAGTACTTC